This T cell receptor (beta chain) was observed in a study of CD8 T cells in ankylosing spondylitis (dated by TCRdb to 2017 to 2019). At the level of the whole study: T cell receptor beta repertoires were profiled in healthy donors and ankylosing spondylitis patients so that disease-linked TCR variants could be found. In total, the full study cohort was made up of 85 to 140 healthy donors and approximately 27 ankylosing spondylitis patients. Samples of peripheral blood were taken, and for ankylosing spondylitis patients, synovial fluid was collected as well.

A few counts support this clonotype. This clone's antigen is unknown. Base-call qualities are not available, and no considerably larger clone is one nucleotide away. Taken from cysteine to phenylalanine, the CDR3 has 17 residues. Just the 51-base CDR3 DNA is kept, in frame starting at base 1. Relative to germline, V is 2 bases shorter and J is 4 bases shorter, with 20 bases between their ends. From a lookup of the germline V gene, CDR1 and CDR2 are ENHRY and SYGVKD. The full study reports these points: The disease-linked clones had a CD8+ phenotype and were found at relatively low frequencies in peripheral blood. Some motif variants had previously been reported in the synovial fluid and blood of reactive arthritis patients, which suggests shared mechanisms of disease initiation. The disease-linked clones were reported to be significantly enriched in matched synovial fluid samples from ankylosing spondylitis patients. Blood from ankylosing spondylitis patients appeared to be characterized by a TCR beta motif composed of eight highly homologous amino acid variants.

The sequencing machine was an Illumina HiSeq 2500. Quantitative 5'-RACE with molecular barcodes was used to prepare TCR beta libraries. In the source study's methods: A new computational method, built on a probabilistic model of VDJ rearrangement, was used to identify disease-linked TCR variants. Through fastp at Q25 and MiXCR, TCRdb rebuilt clones from the public reads, retaining in-frame beta chains. Rows are unified per CDR3 protein, each entry keeping the most common DNA and genes. In this record, the V and J calls reflect TCRdb's handling and not the investigators' own analysis. This sample comprises roughly 700,000 distinct CDR3 sequences, 15% to 20% of them detected only once. The top ten clonotypes cover about a fifth of the sample.

The sequenced sample consisted of blood, either unsorted or a sorted T cell fraction (not recorded which). This receptor was identified in a male donor with ankylosing spondylitis. The chain uses TRBV10-3 and TRBJ1-2; no confident D gene assignment can be made. Here is the DNA: TGTGCCATCAGTGAGGGCAGGACTACAGAGTTCGGCTATGGCTACACCTTC. It codes for CAISEGRTTEFGYGYTF.